The rows below give T cell receptor beta chains drawn from one sample of a study of STAT3 mutations in large granular lymphocyte leukemia. Data came from immunoSEQ multiplex PCR; TCRdb stores just in-frame clones and leaves some out. The table shows over 10,000 clones, with roughly 80% occurring only once. Sequencing input: peripheral blood mononuclear cells. Every receptor here comes from a man aged 55 to 70 with T-cell large granular lymphocyte leukemia. Some clones in this sample may be carry-over from other donors' samples. The CDR3 runs from the conserved cysteine through the conserved F or W. Fields, in order: V gene, J gene, CDR3 protein.

TRBV4-2	TRBJ2-7	CASSRGTDYEQYF
TRBV7-9	TRBJ2-1	CASSIAGGSYNEQFF
TRBV6-5	TRBJ2-2	CASSGLAGGTGELFF
TRBV5-6	TRBJ2-7	CASSWGLLASYEQYF
TRBV5-1	TRBJ2-1	CASSSLGGNEQFF
TRBV6-5	TRBJ1-5	CASSYGSGGDQPQHF
TRBV11-1	TRBJ1-1	CASSLVGQENTEAFF
TRBV6-6	TRBJ2-3	CASSPPGLRTDTQYF
TRBV28	TRBJ1-5	CASSSGDRNQPQHF
TRBV19	TRBJ2-7	CASSSLPGLASYEQYF
TRBV11-2	TRBJ1-1	CASSLEFSEAFF
TRBV7-2	TRBJ1-5	CASSGQGHQPQHF
TRBV11-3	TRBJ2-7	CASSPTGDEQYF
TRBV19	TRBJ1-5	CASSVMVAGNQPQHF
TRBV5-1	TRBJ2-7	CASSLQGQGTSEQYF
TRBV5-8	TRBJ1-1	CASSSRTGRLGEAFF
TRBV30	TRBJ1-2	CAWSVGTGGNYGYTF
TRBV6-1	TRBJ2-5	CASRTRETQYF
TRBV5-1	TRBJ2-7	CASSATGTGLGEQYF
TRBV7-2	TRBJ2-2	CASSLSLAGNTGELFF
TRBV27	TRBJ2-2	CASTPLGLPPDTGELFF
TRBV10-2	TRBJ1-6	CASSEDRDSPLHF
TRBV29-1	TRBJ1-2	CSVESFYGYTF
TRBV7-2	TRBJ2-2	CASRPGLNTGELFF
TRBV29-1	TRBJ1-1	CSVEEQPNTEAFF
TRBV7-3	TRBJ2-1	CASSSASVENQFF
TRBV11-3	TRBJ2-2	CASSRVPGELFF
TRBV4-3	TRBJ2-1	CASSPGSFWGYDEQFF
TRBV7-8	TRBJ2-7	CASSLGVAGLYEQYF
TRBV9	TRBJ2-5	CATQGTQYF
TRBV7-2	TRBJ1-2	CASSASPATGNTF
TRBV19	TRBJ2-2	CASSIPRGGSGELFF
TRBV5-4	TRBJ2-2	CASSSGRSDTGELFF
TRBV11-3	TRBJ2-3	CASSFGGYADTQYF
TRBV30	TRBJ2-3	CAWSGGPTSGRDTQYF
TRBV7-9	TRBJ1-1	CASSLLGQGAGNTEAFF
TRBV29-1	TRBJ1-1	CSVEARTGATEAFF